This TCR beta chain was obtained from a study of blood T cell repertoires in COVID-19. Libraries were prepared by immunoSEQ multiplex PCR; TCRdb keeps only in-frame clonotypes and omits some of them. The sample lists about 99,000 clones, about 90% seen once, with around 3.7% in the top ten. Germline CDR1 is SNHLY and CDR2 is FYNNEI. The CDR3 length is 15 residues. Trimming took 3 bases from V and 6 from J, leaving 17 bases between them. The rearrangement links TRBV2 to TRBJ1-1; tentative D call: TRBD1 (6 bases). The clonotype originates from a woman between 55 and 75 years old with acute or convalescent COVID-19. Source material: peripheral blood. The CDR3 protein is CASSEDLGGIAEAFF. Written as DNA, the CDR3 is TGTGCCAGCAGTGAGGACTTAGGGGGTATCGCTGAAGCTTTCTTT.